A selection of T cell receptor beta chains follows, all from one sample in a study of blood T cells in healthy people across ages. TCRdb re-called the 5' RACE reads with MiXCR, one entry per CDR3 protein. This table holds around 1.7 million distinct CDR3 sequences, 28% found once. Sequencing was done on a sample of blood. The receptor set was obtained from a woman aged 30 to 39 in good health. CDR3s include the opening cysteine and the closing phenylalanine or tryptophan. The D gene is left open where the match is weak. Part of the rows lack a size; the others show once, few, many or a class for expanded clones.

size: many; V: TRBV29-1; J: TRBJ1-6; D: TRBD1; length: 13; CDR3: CSVSTGGNSPLHF; DNA: TGCAGCGTTTCGACAGGGGGGAACTCACCCCTCCACTTT
size: NA; V: TRBV18; J: TRBJ1-2; D: NA; length: 16; CDR3: CASSQRASPMDYGYTF; DNA: TGTGCCAGCTCGCAACGGGCCTCCCCGATGGACTATGGCTACACCTTC
size: NA; V: TRBV5-5; J: TRBJ1-2; D: NA; length: 13; CDR3: CASSLNDAGRYTF; DNA: TGTGCCAGCAGCTTGAATGACGCCGGGCGGTACACCTTC
size: few; V: TRBV3-1; J: TRBJ1-2; D: NA; length: 15; CDR3: CASSFRRGLYYGYTF; DNA: TGTGCCAGCAGCTTCAGGCGGGGCCTGTACTATGGCTACACCTTC
size: once; V: TRBV11-2; J: TRBJ2-3; D: NA; length: 18; CDR3: CASSARGRASGSGDTQYF; DNA: TGTGCCAGCAGCGCCCGTGGTAGGGCCTCGGGGTCTGGAGATACGCAGTATTTT
size: NA; V: TRBV5-1; J: TRBJ2-5; D: NA; length: 14; CDR3: CASSLEGSRETQYF; DNA: TGCGCCAGCAGCTTGGAAGGGAGCAGGGAGACCCAGTACTTC
size: NA; V: TRBV5-1; J: TRBJ2-7; D: TRBD2; length: 15; CDR3: CASSLAGEVSYEQYF; DNA: TGCGCCAGCAGCCTAGCGGGGGAAGTCTCCTACGAGCAGTACTTC
size: few; V: TRBV7-2; J: TRBJ1-1; D: NA; length: 11; CDR3: CASSLNRRAFF; DNA: TGTGCCAGCAGCCTCAACAGGAGGGCTTTCTTT
size: NA; V: TRBV20-1; J: TRBJ2-4; D: NA; length: 14; CDR3: CSARTRAIPYGQYF; DNA: TGCAGTGCTAGGACTAGGGCCATTCCCTACGGGCAGTACTTC
size: NA; V: TRBV5-1; J: TRBJ2-5; D: NA; length: 14; CDR3: CASSGFTGRETQYF; DNA: TGCGCCAGCTCGGGATTTACGGGTCGTGAGACCCAGTACTTC
size: NA; V: TRBV10-3; J: TRBJ1-5; D: NA; length: 13; CDR3: CAIGGTGRQPQHF; DNA: TGTGCCATCGGGGGAACAGGCCGTCAGCCCCAGCATTTT
size: few; V: TRBV30; J: TRBJ1-2; D: NA; length: 13; CDR3: CAWSLGANYGYTF; DNA: TGTGCCTGGAGCCTGGGCGCCAACTATGGCTACACCTTC
size: few; V: TRBV2; J: TRBJ2-1; D: NA; length: 16; CDR3: CASSDPGDLTYNEQFF; DNA: TGTGCCAGCAGTGACCCCGGCGACCTTACCTACAATGAGCAGTTCTTC
size: NA; V: TRBV7-2; J: TRBJ2-4; D: TRBD2; length: 13; CDR3: CASSGRELLKQYF; DNA: TGTGCCAGCAGCGGGAGGGAACTCTTAAAGCAGTACTTC
size: NA; V: TRBV5-1; J: TRBJ2-3; D: TRBD2; length: 20; CDR3: CASSLGITSGDWSSTDTQYF; DNA: TGCGCCAGCAGCTTGGGTATTACTAGCGGGGACTGGAGTAGCACAGATACGCAGTATTTT
size: many; V: TRBV12-3/TRBV12-4; J: TRBJ2-7; D: TRBD2; length: 15; CDR3: CASSLMSGSRDEQYF; DNA: TGTGCCAGCAGTTTGATGAGCGGGAGTCGAGACGAGCAGTACTTC
size: NA; V: TRBV29-1; J: TRBJ1-6; D: NA; length: 14; CDR3: CSVVPSSYNSPLHF; DNA: TGCAGCGTTGTTCCGAGCTCCTATAATTCACCCCTCCACTTT
size: NA; V: TRBV2; J: TRBJ2-1; D: TRBD2; length: 13; CDR3: CASTDSSGLEQFF; DNA: TGTGCCAGCACGGATTCTAGCGGATTGGAGCAGTTCTTC
size: few; V: TRBV5-1; J: TRBJ2-5; D: TRBD2; length: 14; CDR3: CASSSGTSSQTQYF; DNA: TGCGCCAGCAGCTCGGGGACTAGCAGTCAGACCCAGTACTTC
size: many; V: TRBV6-5; J: TRBJ2-7; D: TRBD2; length: 16; CDR3: CASNPGLASSGHEQYF; DNA: TGTGCCAGCAATCCGGGACTAGCGTCGTCAGGCCACGAGCAGTACTTC
size: NA; V: TRBV20-1; J: TRBJ2-1; D: NA; length: 12; CDR3: CSAKAIYNEQFF; DNA: TGCAGTGCTAAGGCAATATACAATGAGCAGTTCTTC
size: few; V: TRBV18; J: TRBJ2-3; D: TRBD2; length: 18; CDR3: CASSSFLKTSGGTDTQYF; DNA: TGTGCCAGCTCATCATTCCTTAAGACTAGCGGGGGGACAGATACGCAGTATTTT
size: few; V: TRBV5-1; J: TRBJ2-3; D: NA; length: 13; CDR3: CASAGLSTDTQYF; DNA: TGCGCCAGCGCAGGCCTGAGCACAGATACGCAGTATTTT